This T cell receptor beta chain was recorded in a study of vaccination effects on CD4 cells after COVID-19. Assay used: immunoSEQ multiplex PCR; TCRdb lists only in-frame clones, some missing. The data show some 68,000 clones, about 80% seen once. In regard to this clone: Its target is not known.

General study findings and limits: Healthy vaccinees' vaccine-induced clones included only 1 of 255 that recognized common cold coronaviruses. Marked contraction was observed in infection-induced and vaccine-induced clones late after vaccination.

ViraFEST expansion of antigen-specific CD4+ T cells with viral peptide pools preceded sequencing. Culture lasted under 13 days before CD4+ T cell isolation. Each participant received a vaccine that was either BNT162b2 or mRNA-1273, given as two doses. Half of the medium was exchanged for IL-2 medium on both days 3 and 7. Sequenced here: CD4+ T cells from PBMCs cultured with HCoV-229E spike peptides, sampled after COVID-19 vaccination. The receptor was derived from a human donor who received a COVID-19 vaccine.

CDR3 DNA: TGTGCCAGCAGTTACTACAGACTAGAGACCCAGTACTTC. It specifies CASSYYRLETQYF. The rearrangement joins TRBV6-6 to TRBJ2-5, with unresolved D. CDR1 and CDR2 from the germline V gene are MNHNY and SVGAGI (reference sequence). This CDR3 region has 13 residues. V was clipped by 1 base and J by 4 bases, with 7 bases between them.